These T cell receptor beta chains were read from a single sample in a study of patients and donors after allogeneic stem cell transplantation. TCRdb re-derived calls from the RT-PCR reads in MiXCR, one entry per CDR3 protein. The sample holds 410,000 or so distinct CDR3 sequences, 16% seen once. Sequencing was performed on blood, either unsorted or a sorted T cell fraction (not recorded which). The receptor source for this set is a human donor who was either an allogeneic HSCT recipient or a stem cell or donor lymphocyte infusion donor (not recorded which). It is not recorded whose cells these are; they may come from a transplant donor. The conserved cysteine and the conserved F or W are not part of the CDR3 here. The D gene is left open where the match is weak. The size field is filled for only some rows; it gives once, few, many or a size class.

few	TRBJ2-5	-	TRBV7-9	ASRLGAGQLETQY
many	TRBJ1-1	-	TRBV5-4	ASSRRGTEAF
many	TRBJ2-7	TRBD2	TRBV12-3/TRBV12-4	ASSSRLAGGTYEQY
-	TRBJ2-1	-	TRBV6-5	ASNYGLGDPYNELF
many	TRBJ1-5	-	TRBV20-1	SARVGGGNNQPQH
few	TRBJ1-2	TRBD1	TRBV9	ASSAPTNRGRFYGYT
few	TRBJ2-7	TRBD1	TRBV20-1	SASRDSSYEQY
few	TRBJ1-1	-	TRBV29-1	SARPGTEAF
many	TRBJ1-4	-	TRBV20-1	SARVGPKGLEKLF
many	TRBJ2-3	-	TRBV20-1	SAIRLPTDTQY
-	TRBJ2-1	TRBD2	TRBV12-3/TRBV12-4	ASSLAGGLYNEQF
few	TRBJ2-3	TRBD2	TRBV5-5	ASSPTGTRAGDTQY
-	TRBJ2-1	TRBD2	TRBV7-2	ASSQQRGGGNEQF
-	TRBJ2-7	TRBD2	TRBV9	ASSPRRERSYEQY
few	TRBJ2-2	-	TRBV11-2	ASSLDVAYLNGELF
few	TRBJ2-7	TRBD2	TRBV6-1	ASSRTSGTHQYEQY
-	TRBJ2-1	-	TRBV12-3/TRBV12-4	ASSFSGAYNEQF
few	TRBJ1-1	TRBD1	TRBV7-3	ASSSDREDTEAF
few	TRBJ2-1	-	TRBV18	ASSRRNAYNEQF
many	TRBJ2-7	TRBD2	TRBV5-1	ASSSGLDREQY
few	TRBJ1-2	TRBD1	TRBV3-1	ASSQPERQGEIGGYT
few	TRBJ2-2	-	TRBV9	ASSVDPQRGELF
-	TRBJ2-3	TRBD1	TRBV20-1	SANDRGPDTQY
few	TRBJ2-3	TRBD2	TRBV4-1	ASSQAGGPRTDTQY
-	TRBJ1-1	-	TRBV11-3	ASRDQGNTEAF
-	TRBJ2-3	-	TRBV30	AWSVTRGADTQY
few	TRBJ2-3	-	TRBV7-2	ASSLVGSRDVDTQY